This T cell receptor (beta chain) derives from a study of cytomegalovirus exposure and HLA in healthy donors. Likely unrecorded immune exposures existed in these nominally healthy donors. The CDR3 sequence is 14 residues long. Germline loops: CDR1 SNHLY, CDR2 FYNNEI. The J segment lost 5 bases and the V segment lost 6 bases, leaving 5 bases of the junction unmatched. The primer mix had 60 Vbeta and 13 Jbeta primers. The method was immunoSEQ multiplex PCR; TCRdb's version includes in-frame clones alone and lacks a portion of them. The sample shows 100,000 or so clones, under 80% of them seen only once.

Sequenced: PBMCs. This chain uses TRBV2 with TRBJ1-4, with 8 bases aligning to TRBD1. The sequence came from a man aged 25-45 years in good health and CMV-seropositive. The CDR3 is CASSRTGRNEKLFF. The CDR3 DNA reads TGTGCCAGCAGCCGGACAGGGCGGAATGAAAAACTGTTTTTT.